This T cell receptor (beta chain) was recorded in a study of blood T cell repertoires in COVID-19. Study details: PBMCs, B-cell-depleted T cells, or T cells provided the cDNA or gDNA that made up the material.

This CDR3 has 13 residues. The trim removed 7 bases at V and 0 bases at J, leaving 2 bases unmatched. In the study's own analysis: Estimation of nucleated cell counts relied on the amplification of reference gene primers. Repertoires were generated with immunoSEQ multiplex PCR, while TCRdb's copy carries only in-frame clones and drops some. D and trimming were read from the DNA, whereas the V and J calls and clone size are those reported in that table. This sample has more than 95,000 clones, with about 80% found just once. Sequenced material: peripheral blood. The chain recombines TRBV12-3 or TRBV12-4 with TRBJ1-2; 7 positions match TRBD1. The sequence was obtained from a man in his forties or fifties with active or convalescent COVID-19. CDR3: CASNDRANYGYTF. CDR3 in DNA: TGTGCCAGCAACGACAGGGCTAACTATGGCTACACCTTC.